The text below deals with one TCR beta chain. No antigen is known for it. The sample originates from a study of blood T cells in healthy people across ages. As for the study in general: In model experiments, template switching was able to capture about one barcoded beta molecule for every two T cells that were present.

A sample-barcoded 5' primer and a J-beta primer mix were used in a second PCR of roughly 6 to 11 cycles. Each cDNA molecule, via a template-switch adaptor with 12 random nucleotides, was tagged. TCRdb itself ran the 5' RACE reads through MiXCR, one entry per CDR3 protein. The sample carries roughly 1.4 million distinct CDR3 sequences, 59% recorded once. Study results and caveats: Conclusively comparing naive with antigen-experienced cells was impossible with unsorted PBMCs. TCR beta diversity was tightly associated with the proportion of naive T cells.

V lost 3 bases and J 2 bases, leaving 11 bases between the germline ends. Germline lookup yields CDR1 MRHNA and CDR2 SNTAGT. The CDR3 extends over 16 amino acids. This sequence joins TRBV6-4 and TRBJ2-6; perhaps TRBD1 as D (6 bases). Specimen: blood. The TCR comes from a man younger than 30 in good health. The CDR3 DNA follows: TGTGCCAGCAGTGAAGCGTGGGGGCCTGGGGCCAACGTCCTGACTTTC. Protein sequence: CASSEAWGPGANVLTF.